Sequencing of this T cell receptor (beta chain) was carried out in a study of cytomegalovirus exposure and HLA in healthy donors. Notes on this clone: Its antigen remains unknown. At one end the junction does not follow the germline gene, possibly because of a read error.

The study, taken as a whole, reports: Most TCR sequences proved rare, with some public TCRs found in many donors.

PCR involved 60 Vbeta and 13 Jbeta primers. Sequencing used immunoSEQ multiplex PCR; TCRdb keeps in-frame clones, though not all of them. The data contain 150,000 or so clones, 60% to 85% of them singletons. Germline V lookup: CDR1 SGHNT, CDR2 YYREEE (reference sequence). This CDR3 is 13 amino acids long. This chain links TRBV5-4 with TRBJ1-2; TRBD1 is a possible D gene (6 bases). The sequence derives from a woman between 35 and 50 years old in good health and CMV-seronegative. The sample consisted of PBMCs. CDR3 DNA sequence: TGTGCCAGCAGCCCCCCAGGGGTCTATGGCTACGCCTTC. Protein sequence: CASSPPGVYGYAF.